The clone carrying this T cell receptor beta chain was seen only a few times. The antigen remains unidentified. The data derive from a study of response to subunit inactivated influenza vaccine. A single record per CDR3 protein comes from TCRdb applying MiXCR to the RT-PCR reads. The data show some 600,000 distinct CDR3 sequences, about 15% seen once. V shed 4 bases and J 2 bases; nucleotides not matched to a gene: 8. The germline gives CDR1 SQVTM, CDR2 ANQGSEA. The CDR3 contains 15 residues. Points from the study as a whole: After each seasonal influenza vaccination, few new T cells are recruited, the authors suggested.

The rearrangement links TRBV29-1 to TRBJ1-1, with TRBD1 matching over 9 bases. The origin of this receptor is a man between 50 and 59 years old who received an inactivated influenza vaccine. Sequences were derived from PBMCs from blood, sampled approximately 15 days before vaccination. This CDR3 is CSVGGTGTGNTEAFF. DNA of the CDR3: TGCAGCGTTGGTGGGACAGGGACGGGTAACACTGAAGCTTTCTTT.